The TCR beta chain described here comes from a study of shared clonotypes between healthy human individuals. Both subsets, CD45RA+ naive and CD45RA-negative memory, were split from the CD4+ cells. CDR1 is GTSNPN, CDR2 SVGIG, per germline (reference sequence). Trimming took 0 bases from V and 7 from J; bases not matched to a gene: 5. The CDR3 has 13 amino acids. As processed by the authors: Filtering differed, since immunoSEQ gave only junction sequences and no quality scores. Sequenced by immunoSEQ multiplex PCR; TCRdb stores in-frame clones only, minus some. V, J and clone size are taken as reported in that table, and D and trimming were inferred from the DNA itself. The sample has some 2,000,000 clones; 90% to 95% are singletons.

The genes are TRBV30 and TRBJ1-1; TRBD1 matches at 7 bases. Sequencing used naive CD4+ T cells sorted from blood. Subset given: CD45RA+ positively selected. The clonotype originates from a young man in good health. The CDR3 DNA is TGTGCCTGGAGTGTACTCGGGGACAGTGAAGCTTTCTTT. This gives the protein CAWSVLGDSEAFF.